This T cell receptor beta chain was captured by sequencing in a study of technical replicates of blood from a few donors. This CDR3 contains 13 residues. The V end lost 1 base, the J end lost 4 bases, and 5 bases lay between the germline ends. Looked up from germline, CDR1 is MGHRA and CDR2 is YSYEKL. TCRdb's copy holds only in-frame clones and misses some; the assay was immunoSEQ multiplex PCR. This sample has about 100,000 clones, with around 96% found just once. The chain carries TRBV4-1 and TRBJ1-5, with D hard to call. The receptor's source is a human donor in good health. What was sequenced was T cells isolated from PBMCs. The DNA for the CDR3 is TGCGCCAGCAGCCAAGGTCGTAATCAGCCCCAGCATTTT. Translation: CASSQGRNQPQHF.